The clone carrying this T cell receptor beta chain has more than one count but fewer than ten. What it binds is not known. Germline values: CDR1 SNHLY, CDR2 FYNNEI. The CDR3 covers 15 residues. Trimming cost V 5 bases and J 3 bases, with 14 bases left between them. The sample belongs to a study of T cells in tumors after PD-1 blockade. Study context: Mean per blood sample: some 120,000 templates (about 24,000-290,000), around 38,000 unique clonotypes.

Libraries were prepared by immunoSEQ multiplex PCR; TCRdb keeps only in-frame clonotypes and omits some of them. The sample records roughly 49,000 clones, roughly 80% being singletons. Overall study findings and caveats: About 41% of tumor TCR clonotypes were also found in blood.

Sample: PBMCs, taken before anti-PD-1 treatment. V gene TRBV2 combines with J gene TRBJ1-5; D is ambiguous. This receptor was identified in a human donor with basal cell carcinoma. The CDR3 loop is CASSPRWQNNQPQHF. In nucleotides, the CDR3 is TGTGCCAGCAGTCCCCGGTGGCAGAACAATCAGCCCCAGCATTTT.